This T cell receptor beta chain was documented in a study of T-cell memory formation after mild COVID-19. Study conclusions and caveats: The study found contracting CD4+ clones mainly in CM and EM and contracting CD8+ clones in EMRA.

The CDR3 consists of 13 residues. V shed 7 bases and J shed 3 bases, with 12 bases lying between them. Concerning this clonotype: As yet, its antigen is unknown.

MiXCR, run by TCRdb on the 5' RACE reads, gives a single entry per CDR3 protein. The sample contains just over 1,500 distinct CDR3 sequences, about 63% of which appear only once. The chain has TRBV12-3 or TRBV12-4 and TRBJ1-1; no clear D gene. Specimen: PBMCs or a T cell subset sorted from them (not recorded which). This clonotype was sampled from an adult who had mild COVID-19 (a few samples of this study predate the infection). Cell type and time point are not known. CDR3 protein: CASTVSVDTEAFF. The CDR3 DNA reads TGTGCCAGCACCGTCTCAGTGGACACTGAAGCTTTCTTT.